The 30 T cell receptor beta chains in this list originate from one sample, sequenced in a study of molecular identifiers for immune sequencing clone quantification. TCRdb re-derived calls from the PCR reads in MiXCR, one entry per CDR3 protein. The sample contains about 510,000 distinct CDR3 sequences, around 23% of which appear only once. Source material: naive CD8+ T cells from blood, with Jurkat cell RNA spiked in. Subset meaning: FACS-sorted CD8+CD4-CCR7+CD45RA+ naive T cells. These receptors were collected from a human donor in good health. Some libraries in this study had Jurkat cell RNA spiked in.

The gene calls are TRBV30 and TRBJ2-2; tentatively, D is TRBD1 or TRBD2 (6 bases each). CDR3 length: 13 residues. The V gene lost 1 base and the J gene lost 7 bases, with 10 bases spanning the gap. From germline, CDR1 is GTSNPN and CDR2 SVGIG (reference sequence). CDR3 protein: CAWSGGAGGELFF. The CDR3 DNA reads TGTGCCTGGAGTGGGGGGGCCGGCGGGGAGCTGTTTTTT.

This clonotype was seen at least ten times. The gene calls are TRBV5-1 and TRBJ2-3, with 11 bases aligning to TRBD2. The germline V gene encodes CDR1 SGHRS and CDR2 YFSETQ. The CDR3 runs 15 residues. Trimming removed 3 bases from V and 5 bases from J; junction bases left unmatched: 5. DNA for the CDR3: TGCGCCAGCAGCTGGTTAGCGGGAGGGGGAGATACGCAGTATTTT. Translated, it gives CASSWLAGGGDTQYF.

There are a few counts of this clonotype. The rearrangement joins TRBV19 to TRBJ2-2, with D hard to call. Looked up from germline, CDR1 is LNHDA and CDR2 is SQIVND (reference sequence). V was pared by 6 bases and J by 7 bases, with 9 bases between. CDR3 length equals 12 residues. Here the CDR3 reads CASRDPGGELFF. For the CDR3, the DNA is TGTGCCAGTAGAGACCCAGGCGGGGAGCTGTTTTTT.

This clonotype was found many times. The chain joins TRBV29-1 to TRBJ2-1; 10 bases line up with TRBD2. Germline values: CDR1 SQVTM, CDR2 ANQGSEA. V shed 2 bases, J shed 9 bases, and the junction held 10 bases outside the gene matches. This CDR3 is built from 15 residues. The chain's CDR3 is CSVESSGRALGEQFF. Here the CDR3 DNA reads TGCAGCGTTGAATCGAGCGGGAGGGCCCTCGGTGAGCAGTTCTTC.

This clonotype has a handful of counts. The chain is built from TRBV6-5 and TRBJ1-4; maybe TRBD1 (5 bases). V lost 2 bases and J lost 0, with 13 bases in between. Germline V gene data show CDR1 as MNHEY and CDR2 as SVGAGI. This CDR3 contains 17 residues. In DNA form, the CDR3 reads TGTGCCAGCAGTTACGCCGCGGGGGTTCCAACTAATGAAAAACTGTTTTTT. Translated: CASSYAAGVPTNEKLFF.

Remarks on this clonotype: Given a much more abundant clone one base away, this may be a read error. The chain employs TRBV7-9 and TRBJ2-7; D is ambiguous. V lost 4 bases to trimming and J lost 0 bases, with 10 bases between them. The germline gives CDR1 SEHNR, CDR2 FQNEAQ (reference sequence). The CDR3 has 14 residues. CDR3 residues: CASSSAPDSYEQYF. The CDR3 DNA reads as TGTGCCAGCAGCTCGGCCCCGGACTCCTACGAGCAGTACTTC.

The rearrangement joins TRBV4-3 to TRBJ2-6, with unresolved D. Trimming removed 0 bases from V and 3 bases from J, with 12 bases in between. Germline-derived CDR1 and CDR2 are LGHNA and YSLEER. This CDR3 contains 17 residues. CDR3 protein: CASSQDRDSGGANVLTF. The CDR3 DNA is TGCGCCAGCAGCCAAGATCGAGACTCTGGTGGGGCCAACGTCCTGACTTTC.

This clonotype was counted only a few times. V is TRBV12-3 or TRBV12-4 and J is TRBJ1-1; 7 bases fit TRBD1. The CDR3 length is 13 residues. Unmatched junction bases numbered 4, after V lost 5 bases and J lost 4 bases. CDR3: CASSRGRGTEAFF. CDR3 sequence (DNA): TGTGCCAGCAGTAGGGGGCGCGGCACTGAAGCTTTCTTT.

V and J are TRBV27 and TRBJ2-3; 11 bases line up with TRBD2. The CDR3 length is 17 residues. V lost 6 bases and J lost 5; bases outside the gene matches: 13. In germline, CDR1 is MNHEY, CDR2 SMNVEV (reference sequence). CDR3 nucleotide sequence: TGTGCCAGCAGAGGCTTGGGACTAGCGGAAGACGGAGATACGCAGTATTTT. This translates into CASRGLGLAEDGDTQYF.

This rearrangement joins TRBV4-3 to TRBJ2-2; the D is unclear. The V and J ends lost 3 bases and 6 bases respectively, with 8 bases between them. The CDR3 is 13 amino acids. The germline CDR1 and CDR2 sequences are LGHNA and YSLEER. DNA of the CDR3: TGCGCCAGCAGCCAGTATAGGGCCGGGGAGCTGTTTTTT. Translating gives CASSQYRAGELFF.

Comments on this clonotype: This may be a read error: a much more frequent sequence differs by one nucleotide. The rearrangement joins TRBV5-6 to TRBJ2-7; tentatively, D is TRBD2 (6 bases). The CDR3 is 15 residues long. CDR1 and CDR2 from the germline V gene are SGHDT and YYEEEE. V lost 4 bases to trimming and J lost 6 bases, with 20 bases between them. The CDR3 reads CASSIFSRGTREQYF. As DNA, the CDR3 is TGTGCCAGCAGCATCTTCTCGCGCGGGACCCGCGAGCAGTACTTC.

The chain combines TRBV5-4 with TRBJ2-2; 8 nucleotides line up with TRBD2. CDR1 and CDR2 (germline): SGHNT, YYREEE (reference sequence). V shed 7 bases, J shed 0 bases, and the junction held 5 bases outside the gene matches. The CDR3 spans 15 residues. The CDR3 DNA reads as TGTGCCAGCGAATACGGGGGGGCGAACACCGGGGAGCTGTTTTTT. As protein: CASEYGGANTGELFF.

This clonotype was picked up many times. The V call is TRBV28, the J call TRBJ1-1; D ambiguous. V lost 11 bases and J 5 bases, leaving 12 bases between the germline ends. Looked up from germline, CDR1 is MDHEN and CDR2 is SYDVKM. The CDR3 consists of 11 residues. This chain's CDR3 is CAAAGGTEAFF. The CDR3 DNA follows: TGTGCCGCCGCGGGAGGAACTGAAGCTTTCTTT.

For this clonotype: An end of the junction differs from the germline gene, which may be a read error. This chain uses TRBV5-1 with TRBJ1-4; 7 bases map to TRBD1. Germline CDR1 reads SGHRS; CDR2 reads YFSETQ. The CDR3 consists of 15 residues. Here the CDR3 reads CASSPDRETNEKPFF. The CDR3 DNA sequence: TGCGCCAGCAGCCCAGACAGGGAGACTAATGAAAAACCGTTTTTT.

Points on this clonotype: A read error may account for a junction end that differs from germline. The chain combines TRBV7-2 with TRBJ2-7, with D maybe TRBD2 (6 bases). Germline V gene lookup returns CDR1 SGHTA and CDR2 FQGNSA. The CDR3 covers 14 residues. The chain's CDR3 is CAGSSSGGSYEQYF. CDR3 coding DNA: TGTGCCGGCAGCTCCTCCGGGGGTAGTTACGAGCAGTACTTC.

As for this clonotype: A much larger clone differs by one base, so this may be a read error. V gene TRBV7-9 combines with J gene TRBJ1-1; D unclear. The CDR3 consists of 15 residues. Trimming cost V 1 base and J 3 bases, with 12 bases left between them. Germline V gene data show CDR1 as SEHNR and CDR2 as FQNEAQ (reference sequence). This CDR3 is CASSLGPGLHTEAFF. CDR3 sequence (DNA): TGTGCCAGCAGCTTAGGGCCGGGATTGCACACTGAAGCTTTCTTT.

This clonotype was seen only a few times. The chain is built from TRBV6-5 and TRBJ2-7; a possible D gene is TRBD1 (5 bases). V was shortened by 5 bases and J by 5 bases, with 10 bases between the two germline ends. The CDR3 spans 12 residues. The germline V gene encodes CDR1 MNHEY and CDR2 SVGAGI. The CDR3 protein is CASSNDSHEQYF. The CDR3 DNA reads as TGTGCCAGCAGTAATGACAGCCACGAGCAGTACTTC.

The chain joins TRBV7-9 to TRBJ1-5; tentative D call: TRBD1 (5 bases). V gave up 5 bases and J gave up 0 bases, with 8 bases separating them. CDR3 size: 14 residues. The germline gives CDR1 SEHNR, CDR2 FQNEAQ (reference sequence). The CDR3 here is CASSDSDSNQPQHF. CDR3 coding DNA: TGTGCCAGCAGCGACAGTGATAGCAATCAGCCCCAGCATTTT.

The genes are TRBV19 and TRBJ1-1, with 11 bases aligning to TRBD1. This CDR3 is built from 15 residues. The V gene end was trimmed by 4 bases and the J gene end by 2 bases; junction bases not matched to a gene: 3. Germline-derived CDR1 and CDR2 are LNHDA and SQIVND (reference sequence). The chain's CDR3 is CASSTRTGGNTEAFF. In DNA form, the CDR3 reads TGTGCCAGTAGTACCCGGACAGGGGGCAACACTGAAGCTTTCTTT.

In its sample, this clonotype was seen a few times. The chain employs TRBV6-2 or TRBV6-3 and TRBJ2-3; no reliable D call. This CDR3 spans 15 amino acids. Looked up from germline, CDR1 is MNHEY and CDR2 is SVGEGT. V dropped 6 bases and J dropped 0 bases, with 13 bases sitting between them. The CDR3 spells CASSPTPLSTDTQYF. The CDR3 bases are TGTGCCAGCAGCCCAACCCCGCTAAGCACAGATACGCAGTATTTT.

This clonotype was detected only a few times. This chain joins TRBV19 and TRBJ1-1, with TRBD1 identical over 8 bases. The germline CDR1 and CDR2 sequences are LNHDA and SQIVND (reference sequence). With 5 bases clipped from V and 4 bases from J, the junction kept 6 bases outside the gene matches. The CDR3 totals 14 residues. The CDR3 spells CASSLSGGITEAFF. The DNA for the CDR3 is TGTGCCAGTAGTTTGTCAGGGGGCATCACTGAAGCTTTCTTT. The full variable domain, in which reference TRBV19 and TRBJ1-1 provide the parts outside the CDR3, is DGGITQSPKYLFRKEGQNVTLSCEQNLNHDAMYWYRQDPGQGLRLIYYSQIVNDFQKGDIAEGYSVSREKKESFPLTVTSAQKNPTAFYLCASSLSGGITEAFFGQGTRLTVV.

This chain connects TRBV29-1 to TRBJ1-1; perhaps TRBD1 as D (5 bases). Trimming took 1 base from V and 11 from J, leaving 14 bases between them. The CDR3 sequence is 12 residues long. CDR1 and CDR2 (germline): SQVTM, ANQGSEA. The CDR3 region is CSVEGWEGLAFF. The CDR3 nucleotides read TGCAGCGTTGAAGGGTGGGAGGGGCTCGCTTTCTTT. Supplemented by reference TRBV29-1 and TRBJ1-1, the full variable domain reads SAVISQKPSRDICQRGTSLTIQCQVDSQVTMMFWYRQQPGQSLTLIATANQGSEATYESGFVIDKFPISRPNLTFSTLTVSNMSPEDSSIYLCSVEGWEGLAFFGQGTRLTVV.

The chain recombines TRBV4-1 with TRBJ2-1; TRBD2 matches at 7 bases. V was clipped by 6 bases and J by 5 bases; unmatched bases: 13. The length of the CDR3 is 16 residues. Looked up from germline, CDR1 is MGHRA and CDR2 is YSYEKL. CDR3 sequence: CASSVRETFGNNEQFF. The CDR3, as DNA: TGCGCCAGCAGTGTGCGGGAGACTTTCGGGAACAATGAGCAGTTCTTC.

This clonotype has just a few counts. The chain uses TRBV30 and TRBJ2-5, with D possibly matching TRBD2 (6 bases). Trimming took off 3 bases at V and 6 bases at J, with 20 bases between the two ends. In germline, CDR1 is GTSNPN, CDR2 SVGIG (reference sequence). This CDR3 spans 15 amino acids. The CDR3 DNA sequence: TGTGCCTGGAGCGGCGGGAATACGGTCGTGCAGACCCAGTACTTC. Translated: CAWSGGNTVVQTQYF.

There are a few counts of this clonotype. The chain uses TRBV27 and TRBJ2-1; 10 nucleotides align to TRBD2. CDR1 is MNHEY, CDR2 SMNVEV, per germline (reference sequence). The V segment lost 0 bases and the J segment 9 bases; nucleotides outside the gene matches: 11. The CDR3 extends over 17 amino acids. The CDR3 DNA reads TGTGCCAGCAGTTTATCGGCCCTAGCGGGAGCGTATGGTGAGCAGTTCTTC. Translating gives CASSLSALAGAYGEQFF.

The chain links TRBV7-2 to TRBJ2-3; 13 positions agree with TRBD2. V lost 8 bases, J lost 0 bases, and 14 bases stayed unmatched. Germline CDR1 reads SGHTA; CDR2 reads FQGNSA. The CDR3 sequence is 19 residues long. This CDR3 reads CASGLRTSGGIGSTDTQYF. The DNA for the CDR3 is TGTGCCAGCGGCCTGCGGACTAGCGGGGGTATCGGTAGCACAGATACGCAGTATTTT.

This chain links TRBV20-1 with TRBJ1-1; no clear D. This CDR3 has 13 amino acids. Germline assignment: CDR1 DFQATT and CDR2 SNEGSKA (reference sequence). Deletions cut 7 bases from V and 1 base from J, with 13 bases between. The CDR3 here is CSDVIGENTEAFF. CDR3 DNA: TGCAGTGACGTGATAGGAGAGAACACTGAAGCTTTCTTT.

This clonotype was counted ten times or more. The chain recombines TRBV27 with TRBJ1-1, with TRBD1 as a possible D gene (5 bases). The CDR3 length is 13 residues. CDR1 and CDR2 (germline): MNHEY, SMNVEV (reference sequence). V gave up 2 bases and J gave up 6 bases, with 10 bases separating them. The CDR3, as DNA: TGTGCCAGCAGTTTAGGCGGCAGGGCTGAAGCTTTCTTT. It is translated as CASSLGGRAEAFF.

This chain uses TRBV6-5 with TRBJ2-5, with 7 bases identical to TRBD2. The CDR3 totals 15 residues. The trim removed 2 bases at V and 4 bases at J, leaving 7 bases unmatched. The V gene's germline CDR1 is MNHEY and CDR2 SVGAGI. The CDR3 region is CASSYAGTNRETQYF. The CDR3, as DNA: TGTGCCAGCAGTTACGCCGGGACTAACCGAGAGACCCAGTACTTC.

Only a few counts were recorded for this clonotype. The chain couples TRBV9 to TRBJ2-5, with a possible D match to TRBD2 (6 bases). The V end was cut by 0 bases, the J end by 5 bases, with 11 bases between. CDR3 length equals 14 residues. Germline V lookup: CDR1 SGDLS, CDR2 YYNGEE. CDR3 coding DNA: TGTGCCAGCAGCGTAGATGGAGGGGTGGAGACCCAGTACTTC. This gives the protein CASSVDGGVETQYF.